This is a list of T cell receptor beta chains from one sample in a study of Graves' ophthalmopathy and Graves' hyperthyroidism. TCRdb called the multiplex PCR reads again in MiXCR, with one record for every CDR3 protein. This table has nearly 400,000 distinct CDR3 sequences, 15% to 20% appearing once. The sequenced material came from peripheral blood. These receptors all stem from a woman aged 18 to 35 with Graves' ophthalmopathy. Both conserved end residues are part of each CDR3. A D gene is named only where the DNA matches it firmly. Not every row has a clone size; where given, it reads once, few, many or a size class.

TGCGCCAGCAGCTCCGGGCGGGGTTGGGAGGCGCGAGCAGGCGCTTTCTTT	CASSSGRGWEARAGAFF	TRBJ1-1	TRBV5-1	.	few
TGTGCCAGCAGTTACTCCGACGGATTCAATCAGCCCCAGCATTTT	CASSYSDGFNQPQHF	TRBJ1-5	TRBV6-5	.	few
TGTGCCAGCAGCTTAGCGCCCGGGACGGACTACGAGCAGTACTTC	CASSLAPGTDYEQYF	TRBJ2-7	TRBV7-2	.	many
TGTGCCAGCCGTAGGACAGATCAGAGAAACACCATATATTTT	CASRRTDQRNTIYF	TRBJ1-3	TRBV6-1	.	.
TGTGCCAGCAGTGAATGGCAGCAAGAGACCCAGTACTTC	CASSEWQQETQYF	TRBJ2-5	TRBV6-1	.	many
TGTGCCAGCAGCTTGAGGACAGGGGGCCGCCAAGAGACCCAGTACTTC	CASSLRTGGRQETQYF	TRBJ2-5	TRBV5-6	TRBD1	many
TGTGCCAGCCGTTACAGGGGACAGCTCTATGGCTACACCTTC	CASRYRGQLYGYTF	TRBJ1-2	TRBV6-5	TRBD1	.
TGTGCCAGCAGCTCCCATATAGGGGTATGGACTGAAGCTTTCTTT	CASSSHIGVWTEAFF	TRBJ1-1	TRBV11-2	.	.
TGTGCCAGCACCCCTCAACCGGGAGAGGCCGGGGAGCTGTTTTTT	CASTPQPGEAGELFF	TRBJ2-2	TRBV28	.	many
TGCAGTGCTAGGTTGTCGGGGCTAGCCTACGAGCAGTACTTC	CSARLSGLAYEQYF	TRBJ2-7	TRBV20-1	.	many
TGTGCCAGTAGAGCAGGGGGCGGAGGTGGGAACACTGAAGCTTTCTTT	CASRAGGGGGNTEAFF	TRBJ1-1	TRBV19	TRBD1	many
TGCGCCAGCAGTCCAGACAGATCTACTACCGGGGAGCTGTTTTTT	CASSPDRSTTGELFF	TRBJ2-2	TRBV4-3	.	many
TGTGCCAGCAGCCCAGGGGGGAGCCAGGGGGAGCAGTACTTC	CASSPGGSQGEQYF	TRBJ2-7	TRBV7-2	.	many
TGTGCCAGCAGTCCGCGCAAAGGACTAGCGGGATGGTCCTACGAGCAGTACTTC	CASSPRKGLAGWSYEQYF	TRBJ2-7	TRBV6-2/TRBV6-3	TRBD2	few
TGCAGTGCCCTGTCAGGGGCGGGAATCTACGAGCAGTACTTC	CSALSGAGIYEQYF	TRBJ2-7	TRBV20-1	.	many
TGTGCCAGCAGTTTTCTCGGCCAGGGGTATATGAACACTGAAGCTTTCTTT	CASSFLGQGYMNTEAFF	TRBJ1-1	TRBV12-3/TRBV12-4	.	.
TGTGCCAGTAGTAGCCGGGAATACCACCAAGAGACCCAGTACTTC	CASSSREYHQETQYF	TRBJ2-5	TRBV19	.	many
TGCAGCGTTGACCAAGAGACCCAGTACTTC	CSVDQETQYF	TRBJ2-5	TRBV29-1	.	many
TGTGCCAGCACCCCCCTTGGCGGTGGCAATCAGCCCCAGCATTTT	CASTPLGGGNQPQHF	TRBJ1-5	TRBV6-1	.	many
TGTGCCAGTAGTATCTCCGTGAACGACGGCAACTATGGCTACACCTTC	CASSISVNDGNYGYTF	TRBJ1-2	TRBV19	.	many
TGTGCCAGGCAAAAGACAGGCCCCTACGAGCAGTACTTC	CARQKTGPYEQYF	TRBJ2-7	TRBV2	.	many
TGCAGCGTTGAGGGCAGCGGGAGCACTGAAGCTTTCTTT	CSVEGSGSTEAFF	TRBJ1-1	TRBV29-1	.	many
TGCAGTGCTAGGGCGACCTACGAGCAGTACTTC	CSARATYEQYF	TRBJ2-7	TRBV20-1	.	many
TGTGCCAGCATCCGGACAGGGGTTCATTCACCCCTCCACTTT	CASIRTGVHSPLHF	TRBJ1-6	TRBV6-5	TRBD1	many
TGCAGTGCTAGGAAGGGCAGCAGGGGTGAGCCCCAGCATTTT	CSARKGSRGEPQHF	TRBJ1-5	TRBV20-1	.	many
TGTGCCAGTAGTATTGGGAGAGGTTACGAGCAGTACTTC	CASSIGRGYEQYF	TRBJ2-7	TRBV19	.	many
TGTGCCAGCACGCTGGGGGGCTATGGCTACACCTTC	CASTLGGYGYTF	TRBJ1-2	TRBV28	.	.
TGTGCCAGCAGTTCCTCCCCCCCAGGGCAGTATGGCTACACCTTC	CASSSSPPGQYGYTF	TRBJ1-2	TRBV28	.	many
TGTGCCAGCAGCTTAGAAGGTTCGCGGAGTCGAGGGGGGACTGAAGCTTTCTTT	CASSLEGSRSRGGTEAFF	TRBJ1-1	TRBV11-2	.	many
TGTGCCAGTAGTATGGGGAATCAGCCCCAGCATTTT	CASSMGNQPQHF	TRBJ1-5	TRBV19	.	many
TGTGCCTGGTTGAAAGCGGGAGCAGGAGAGACCCAGTACTTC	CAWLKAGAGETQYF	TRBJ2-5	TRBV30	TRBD2	.
TGTGCCAGCATCATCACCGGGGAGCTGTTTTTT	CASIITGELFF	TRBJ2-2	TRBV7-9	.	many
TGTGCCAGCAGTTCCAGGGAGGGTAACACTGAAGCTTTCTTT	CASSSREGNTEAFF	TRBJ1-1	TRBV27	.	many
TGTGCCAGCAGCTCGCGACAGGGCTCTGGAAACACCATATATTTT	CASSSRQGSGNTIYF	TRBJ1-3	TRBV7-8	TRBD1	many
TGTGCCAGCAGCTCATACACCGGGACACCTACCTACGAGCAGTACTTC	CASSSYTGTPTYEQYF	TRBJ2-7	TRBV11-1	.	.
TGCGCCAGCAGCCAAGAACTAGCCGGGACAGCGAACACTGAAGCTTTCTTT	CASSQELAGTANTEAFF	TRBJ1-1	TRBV4-3	TRBD1	many
TGCAGTGCTAGCAAAGTTTGGGCAGGGCTAAGCTCCTACGAGCAGTACTTC	CSASKVWAGLSSYEQYF	TRBJ2-7	TRBV20-1	.	many
TGTGCCGCCGAGTCACGGGGTATTGAAGCTTTCTTT	CAAESRGIEAFF	TRBJ1-1	TRBV28	.	many